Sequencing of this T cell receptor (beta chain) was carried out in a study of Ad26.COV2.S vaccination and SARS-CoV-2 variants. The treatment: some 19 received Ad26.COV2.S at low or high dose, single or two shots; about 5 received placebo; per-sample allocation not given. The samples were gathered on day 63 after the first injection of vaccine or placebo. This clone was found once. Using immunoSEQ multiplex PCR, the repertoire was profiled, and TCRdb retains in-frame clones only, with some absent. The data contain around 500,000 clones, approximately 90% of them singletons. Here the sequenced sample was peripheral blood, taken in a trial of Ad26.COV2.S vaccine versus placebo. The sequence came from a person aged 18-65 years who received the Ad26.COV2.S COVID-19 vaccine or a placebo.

The CDR3 region has the DNA TGTGCCAGCAGTGATAGCGGCATAAACGAGCAGTACTTC. Its translation: CASSDSGINEQYF. This chain uses TRBV7-8 with TRBJ2-7; D possibly corresponds to TRBD2 (6 bases). This CDR3 contains 13 residues. The germline V gene encodes CDR1 SGHVS and CDR2 FQNEAQ. The V end lost 6 bases, the J end lost 5 bases, and 14 bases lay between the germline ends.